The clone carrying this T cell receptor beta chain was seen repeatedly, ten times or more. Its target is not known. TCR beta CDR3 sequences were amplified from RNA transcripts. First-round RT-PCR targeting the TCR CDR3 was performed with the HTBI primer set. One entry per CDR3 protein, called by TCRdb with MiXCR from the multiplex PCR reads. The table lists 700,000 or so distinct CDR3 sequences, about 15% of them singletons. These data come from a study of T cells in Graves' hyperthyroidism and ophthalmopathy. Study results and caveats: The majority of expanded thyroid clonotypes above 0.001 also appeared in blood.

The sequencing sample was made of blood. The sequence came from a woman between 50 and 59 years old with Graves' ophthalmopathy.

CDR3 protein: CASSIESGANQPQHF. CDR3 nucleotides: TGTGCCAGCAGTATAGAGTCAGGGGCAAATCAGCCCCAGCATTTT. This sequence joins TRBV7-2 and TRBJ1-5; TRBD1 is a possible D gene (6 bases). Germline values: CDR1 SGHTA, CDR2 FQGNSA. With 6 bases removed from V and 4 bases from J, the gap between germline ends came to 16 bases. The CDR3 runs 15 residues.